These 27 T cell receptor beta chains were all obtained from the same sample, sequenced in a study of shared clonotypes between healthy human individuals. Repertoires were generated with immunoSEQ multiplex PCR, while TCRdb's copy carries only in-frame clones and drops some. The table lists approximately 530,000 clones, around 96% of them singletons. The sample consisted of naive CD4+ T cells sorted from blood. As for subset: CD45RA+ positively selected. These TCRs come from a woman aged 25 to 45 in good health.

Regarding this clone: Other nucleotide sequences in the sample specify the same CDR3. The rearrangement uses TRBV29-1 and TRBJ2-2; 7 positions agree with TRBD2. Per the germline V gene, CDR1 is SQVTM and CDR2 is ANQGSEA. This CDR3 has 14 amino acids. The junction had 4 bases not matched to a gene; V was cut back by 5 bases and J by 1 base. As DNA, the CDR3 is TGCAGCGTTTATCGCGGGGGGAACACCGGGGAGCTGTTTTTT. Protein: CSVYRGGNTGELFF.

This chain links TRBV10-2 with TRBJ2-7; 10 bases are shared with TRBD2. The CDR3 is 15 amino acids. Trimming removed 6 bases from V and 4 bases from J; junction bases left unmatched: 9. Germline V gene lookup returns CDR1 WSHSY and CDR2 SAAADI. CDR3 sequence (DNA): TGCGCCAGCAGCGGGACTAGCGCGACAGCTTACGAGCAGTACTTC. As protein: CASSGTSATAYEQYF.

The chain combines TRBV28 with TRBJ2-5; D is unresolved. In germline, CDR1 is MDHEN, CDR2 SYDVKM. Between the trimmed V and J ends, which lost 4 bases and 11 bases, there was a span of 14 bases. This CDR3 is 12 amino acids long. CDR3 bases: TGTGCCAGCAGTTCTACCGGGCCCCAGCAGTACTTC. Amino acids: CASSSTGPQQYF.

The V and J genes are TRBV7-2 and TRBJ1-1; the D is unclear. CDR3 length equals 13 residues. CDR1 is SGHTA, CDR2 FQGNSA, per germline. V was trimmed by 5 bases and J by 0 bases, leaving 7 bases between them. The CDR3 loop is CASSQSLNTEAFF. CDR3 bases: TGTGCCAGCAGCCAAAGTCTGAACACTGAAGCTTTCTTT.

The V call is TRBV5-4, the J call TRBJ2-1; 11 nucleotides align to TRBD2. Germline V gene data show CDR1 as SGHNT and CDR2 as YYREEE (reference sequence). The J segment lost 3 bases and the V segment lost 3 bases, leaving 5 bases of the junction unmatched. The CDR3 length is 16 residues. The CDR3 DNA is TGTGCCAGCAGCTCCAGACTAGCGGGGCGCTACAATGAGCAGTTCTTC. Its translation is CASSSRLAGRYNEQFF.

The chain is built from TRBV7-9 and TRBJ1-1; D gene uncertain. Trimming took off 5 bases at V and 1 base at J, with 17 bases between the two ends. Germline CDR1 reads SEHNR; CDR2 reads FQNEAQ (reference sequence). The CDR3 is 16 amino acids. The CDR3 here is CASSPRGARPNTEAFF. The CDR3, as DNA: TGTGCCAGCAGCCCCCGAGGAGCCAGACCGAACACTGAAGCTTTCTTT.

This rearrangement joins TRBV19 to TRBJ1-4; 8 positions agree with TRBD1. Germline CDR1 and CDR2: LNHDA and SQIVND (reference sequence). The CDR3 is 16 residues long. Losses at the gene ends were 3 bases for V and 5 bases for J; bases not matched to a gene: 8. The chain's CDR3 is CASSIPIQGVNEKLFF. For the CDR3, the DNA is TGTGCCAGTAGTATCCCCATACAGGGGGTAAATGAAAAACTGTTTTTT.

This sequence joins TRBV5-6 and TRBJ1-1; D possibly corresponds to TRBD1 (6 bases). Germline V gene data show CDR1 as SGHDT and CDR2 as YYEEEE. This CDR3 has 15 residues. Trimming cost V 6 bases and J 4 bases, with 19 bases left between them. CDR3 in DNA: TGTGCCAGCACCCATGGGAGGGGGATCATCACTGAAGCTTTCTTT. Residues: CASTHGRGIITEAFF.

On this clone: Other DNA sequences of this sample code for an identical CDR3. The chain employs TRBV6-6 and TRBJ2-7, with 7 nucleotides matching TRBD1. There are 15 residues in the CDR3. J was trimmed by 1 base and V by 0 bases; bases with no gene match: 3. From germline, CDR1 is MNHNY and CDR2 SVGAGI (reference sequence). CDR3 amino acids: CASSYSGGSSYEQYF. The DNA of the CDR3 is TGTGCCAGCAGTTACTCAGGGGGCTCGTCCTACGAGCAGTACTTC.

The chain employs TRBV5-1 and TRBJ1-3; no firm D call. Germline V CDR1 and CDR2: SGHRS, YFSETQ. This CDR3 region has 14 residues. V was clipped by 4 bases and J by 1 base, with 9 bases between them. The CDR3, as DNA: TGCGCCAGCAGCCCGGGATCATCTGGAAACACCATATATTTT. Translating it yields CASSPGSSGNTIYF.

The chain links TRBV28 to TRBJ2-5; possibly TRBD2 for D (6 bases). Germline V gene sequence: CDR1 MDHEN, CDR2 SYDVKM. Trimming pared 3 bases from V and 6 bases from J, leaving 20 bases between. The CDR3 has 16 amino acids. CDR3 in amino acids: CASSLGTRVRGKTQYF. As DNA, the CDR3 is TGTGCCAGCAGTTTGGGCACCAGGGTCCGGGGGAAGACCCAGTACTTC. Full variable domain (remainder filled in from reference TRBV28 and TRBJ2-5): DVKVTQSSRYLVKRTGEKVFLECVQDMDHENMFWYRQDPGLGLRLIYFSYDVKMKEKGDIPEGYSVSREKKERFSLILESASTNQTSMYLCASSLGTRVRGKTQYFGPGTRLLVL.

The chain carries TRBV4-1 and TRBJ2-1, with 7 nucleotides matching TRBD2. Germline CDR1 MGHRA, CDR2 YSYEKL. The CDR3 has 17 amino acids. The trim removed 4 bases at V and 4 bases at J, leaving 13 bases unmatched. CDR3 residues: CASSPPKLGLQYNEQFF. The CDR3 nucleotides are TGCGCCAGCAGCCCCCCGAAGCTGGGACTACAATACAATGAGCAGTTCTTC.

This sequence joins TRBV5-1 and TRBJ2-5; 10 bases align to TRBD1. This CDR3 has 16 amino acids. Trimming at V came to 3 bases and at J to 5 bases, leaving 10 bases not matched to a gene. In germline, CDR1 is SGHRS, CDR2 YFSETQ. In nucleotides, the CDR3 is TGCGCCAGCAGCTGGGCCGGGACAGGGGTGGGGGAGACCCAGTACTTC. Translation: CASSWAGTGVGETQYF.

With respect to this clone: Other DNA sequences in the same sample also yield this CDR3. The chain is built from TRBV6-1 and TRBJ1-2; D not resolved. CDR1 and CDR2 (germline): MNHNS, SASEGT. V lost 2 bases, J lost 8 bases, and 3 bases lay in between. There are 10 residues in the CDR3. CDR3 nucleotides: TGTGCCAGCAGTGAAATAGGCTACACCTTC. It translates to CASSEIGYTF.

The rearrangement joins TRBV28 to TRBJ1-5; D remains ambiguous. V dropped 5 bases and J dropped 3 bases, with 17 bases sitting between them. The CDR3 has 16 amino acids. Germline CDR1 MDHEN, CDR2 SYDVKM. The CDR3 DNA sequence: TGTGCCAGCAGTGCCCCCGTGCAGTATATCAATCAGCCCCAGCATTTT. Translation: CASSAPVQYINQPQHF.

The rearrangement uses TRBV18 and TRBJ2-1; 10 positions agree with TRBD2. The CDR3 spans 15 residues. Unmatched junction bases numbered 7, after V lost 3 bases and J lost 8 bases. Germline assignment: CDR1 KGHSH and CDR2 LQKENI. The CDR3 region is CASSPGSSGSYEQFF. CDR3 nucleotides: TGTGCCAGCTCACCGGGGTCTAGCGGGAGTTATGAGCAGTTCTTC.

This chain connects TRBV7-3 to TRBJ2-3; TRBD2 matches 7 bases. V dropped 2 bases and J dropped 6; count of bases not matched to a gene: 8. CDR1 is SGHTA and CDR2 is FQGTGA in the germline V gene. The CDR3 has 15 amino acids. The CDR3 loop is CASSLGGSWADTQYF. CDR3 DNA: TGTGCCAGCAGCTTAGGCGGGAGTTGGGCCGATACGCAGTATTTT.

V and J are TRBV5-4 and TRBJ2-2; TRBD1 aligns across 9 bases. The V and J ends lost 4 bases and 6 bases, in that order; junction bases with no gene match: 4. This CDR3 has 14 amino acids. Germline V gene lookup returns CDR1 SGHNT and CDR2 YYREEE (reference sequence). The CDR3 here is CASSPRQGAGELFF. CDR3 bases: TGTGCCAGCAGCCCCCGACAGGGGGCCGGGGAGCTGTTTTTT. Full variable domain (outside the CDR3, taken from reference TRBV5-4 and TRBJ2-2): ETGVTQSPTHLIKTRGQQVTLRCSSQSGHNTVSWYQQALGQGPQFIFQYYREEENGRGNFPPRFSGLQFPNYSSELNVNALELDDSALYLCASSPRQGAGELFFGEGSRLTVL.

V usage is TRBV19 and J usage is TRBJ2-7, with 8 nucleotides matching TRBD2. This CDR3 is built from 14 residues. CDR1 and CDR2 from the germline V gene are LNHDA and SQIVND (reference sequence). The trim removed 2 bases at V and 2 bases at J, leaving 2 bases unmatched. CDR3 region: CASSISGGPYEQYF. CDR3 DNA: TGTGCCAGTAGTATATCGGGAGGGCCCTACGAGCAGTACTTC.

This chain joins TRBV7-6 and TRBJ1-3; weak D call: TRBD1 (5 bases). Germline V gene sequence: CDR1 SGHVS, CDR2 FNYEAQ. V lost 5 bases to trimming and J lost 4 bases, with 15 bases between them. The CDR3 is 15 amino acids. The CDR3 protein is CASSPGAGPGNTIYF. DNA of the CDR3: TGTGCCAGCAGCCCCGGGGCAGGGCCAGGAAACACCATATATTTT.

The V and J genes are TRBV25-1 and TRBJ1-5; 9 nucleotides match TRBD1. The germline V gene has CDR1 MGHDK and CDR2 SYGVNS. V shed 4 bases and J 5 bases; nucleotides not matched to a gene: 0. The CDR3 totals 13 residues. As DNA, the CDR3 is TGTGCCAGCAGTGGGACAGGGGATCAGCCCCAGCATTTT. This gives the protein CASSGTGDQPQHF.

This rearrangement joins TRBV28 to TRBJ2-3, with TRBD1 matching over 7 bases. Germline trimming cut 6 bases from V and 0 bases from J; bases unmatched to any gene: 9. The CDR3 sequence is 16 residues long. Germline V CDR1 and CDR2: MDHEN, SYDVKM. The CDR3 coding sequence is TGTGCCAGCAGACCCGGGACAGAATATAGCACAGATACGCAGTATTTT. It specifies CASRPGTEYSTDTQYF.

This chain uses TRBV4-2 with TRBJ2-7; 8 bases are a match to TRBD1. Trimming took 3 bases from V and 5 from J; bases not matched to a gene: 12. Germline V CDR1 and CDR2: LGHNA, YNFKEQ. The CDR3 consists of 16 residues. The CDR3 DNA follows: TGTGCCAGCAGCCATGTGTCGGGGTCAGGGGGCCACGAGCAGTACTTC. Encoded protein: CASSHVSGSGGHEQYF.

This chain uses TRBV6-6 with TRBJ2-7, with TRBD2 matching over 10 bases. The CDR3 is 15 residues long. CDR1 and CDR2 from the germline V gene are MNHNY and SVGAGI (reference sequence). V was pared by 6 bases and J by 6 bases, with 11 bases of the junction left unmatched. The CDR3 DNA follows: TGTGCCAGCAGCGAGACTAGCGGGCCGACTGGCGAGCAGTACTTC. Translation gives CASSETSGPTGEQYF.

On this clone itself: The same CDR3 arises from other DNA sequences in this sample as well. The chain couples TRBV28 to TRBJ2-2, with 9 positions matching TRBD1. Germline lookup yields CDR1 MDHEN and CDR2 SYDVKM. The J segment lost 4 bases and the V segment lost 4 bases, leaving 4 bases of the junction unmatched. The CDR3 has 15 residues. DNA of the CDR3: TGTGCCAGCAGTTGGGACAGGGTCATCACCGGGGAGCTGTTTTTT. It translates to CASSWDRVITGELFF.

This clone was recorded only once. The chain recombines TRBV7-9 with TRBJ2-2, with TRBD2 matching over 10 bases. The germline gives CDR1 SEHNR, CDR2 FQNEAQ (reference sequence). V dropped 6 bases and J dropped 0; count of bases not matched to a gene: 7. The CDR3 has 17 amino acids. CDR3 DNA sequence: TGTGCCAGCAGGTTGTCACTAGCGGGGTCGAACACCGGGGAGCTGTTTTTT. Translated, it gives CASRLSLAGSNTGELFF. The entire variable domain, with the rest obtained from reference TRBV7-9 and TRBJ2-2, is as follows: DTGVSQNPRHKITKRGQNVTFRCDPISEHNRLYWYRQTLGQGPEFLTYFQNEAQLEKSRLLSDRFSAERPKGSFSTLEIQRTEQGDSAMYLCASRLSLAGSNTGELFFGEGSRLTVL.

The chain links TRBV7-2 to TRBJ2-7; 10 bases are shared with TRBD1. The V and J ends lost 1 base and 4 bases, in that order; junction bases with no gene match: 7. In germline, CDR1 is SGHTA, CDR2 FQGNSA. The CDR3 is 16 amino acids. The CDR3 is CASSLGTGGFSYEQYF. CDR3 nucleotides: TGTGCCAGCAGCTTAGGGACAGGGGGTTTTTCGTACGAGCAGTACTTC.